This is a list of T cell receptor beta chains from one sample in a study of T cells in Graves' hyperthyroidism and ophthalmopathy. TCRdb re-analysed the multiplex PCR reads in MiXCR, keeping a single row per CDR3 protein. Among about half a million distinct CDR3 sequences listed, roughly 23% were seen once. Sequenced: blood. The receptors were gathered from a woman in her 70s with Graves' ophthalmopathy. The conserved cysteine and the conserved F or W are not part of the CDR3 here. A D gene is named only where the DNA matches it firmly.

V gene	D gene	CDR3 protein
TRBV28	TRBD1	ASSLTGGRQPQH
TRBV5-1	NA	ASRLSDYSYEQY
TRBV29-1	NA	SVESEGAAGNTIY
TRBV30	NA	AWRGHLNTEAF
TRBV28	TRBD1	ASSFSGTGSTDTQY
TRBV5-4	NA	ASSPGPHPNEQF
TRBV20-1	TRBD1	SAEHRDRISGANVLT
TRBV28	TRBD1	ASGGTGPFEQY
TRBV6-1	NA	ASKNPGPVLHEQY
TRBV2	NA	ATPGPYRDEQY
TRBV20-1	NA	SVDSYGYT
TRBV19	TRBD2	ASALLAGGPSEQF